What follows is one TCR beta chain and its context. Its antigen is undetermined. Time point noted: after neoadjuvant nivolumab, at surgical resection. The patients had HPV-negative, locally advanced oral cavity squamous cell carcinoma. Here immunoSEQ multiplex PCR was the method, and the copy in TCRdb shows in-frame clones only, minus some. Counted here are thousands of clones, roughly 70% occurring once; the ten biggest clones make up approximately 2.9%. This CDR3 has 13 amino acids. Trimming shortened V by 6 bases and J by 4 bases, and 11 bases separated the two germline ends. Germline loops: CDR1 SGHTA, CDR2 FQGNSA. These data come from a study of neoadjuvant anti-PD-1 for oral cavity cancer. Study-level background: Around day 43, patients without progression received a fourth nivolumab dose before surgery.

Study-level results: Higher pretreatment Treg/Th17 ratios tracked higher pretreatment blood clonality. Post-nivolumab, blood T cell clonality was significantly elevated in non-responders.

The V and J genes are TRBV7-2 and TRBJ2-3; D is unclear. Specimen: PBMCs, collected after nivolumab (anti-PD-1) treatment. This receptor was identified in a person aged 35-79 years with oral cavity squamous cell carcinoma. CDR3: CASRRSGADTQYF. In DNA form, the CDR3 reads TGTGCCAGCAGGCGGTCGGGCGCAGATACGCAGTATTTT.